This TCR beta chain emerged from a study of shared clonotypes between healthy human individuals. For the study at large: CD4 naive and CD4 memory each took three plates per donor, while CD8 naive took two and CD8 memory one.

V lost 7 bases and J lost 5, with 20 bases in between. In germline, CDR1 is LGHNA, CDR2 YNFKEQ. This CDR3 spans 15 amino acids. Libraries were prepared by immunoSEQ multiplex PCR; TCRdb keeps only in-frame clonotypes and omits some of them. Among hundreds of thousands of clones listed, 95% to 96% were seen once. CD45RO-negative cells were positively selected for CCR7, leaving out terminally differentiated effector memory CD45RA+ cells. The chain links TRBV4-2 to TRBJ2-5; either TRBD1 or TRBD2 may supply D (6 bases each). Sequenced sample: naive CD8+ T cells sorted from blood. The source of this sequence is a woman in her thirties in good health. Written as DNA, the CDR3 is TGTGCCAGCAACTACGGAGGGAACCAGGGGGAGACCCAGTACTTC. Translated, it gives CASNYGGNQGETQYF.